This is a list of T cell receptor beta chains from one sample in a study of blood T cell repertoires in COVID-19. Libraries were prepared by immunoSEQ multiplex PCR; TCRdb keeps only in-frame clonotypes and omits some of them. The table has around 76,000 clones, under 95% seen once. Sequencing input: peripheral blood. The receptors here all came from a human donor in a cohort sampled during active COVID-19. The CDR3 runs from the conserved cysteine through the conserved F or W. Each record gives: CDR3 protein, CDR3 DNA, J gene, V gene, clone size, D gene. A D gene is named only where the DNA matches it firmly. Some rows mark clone size as missing; the rest say once, few, many or name a class of expanded clone.

CDR3aa: CASRPGGQGWDTQYF; CDR3nt: TGTGCCAGCAGGCCTGGGGGACAGGGTTGGGATACGCAGTATTTT; j_gene: TRBJ2-3; v_gene: TRBV2; abundance: -; d_gene: TRBD1
CDR3aa: CASSLGTGNNYGYTF; CDR3nt: TGTGCCAGCAGCTTGGGGACAGGGAATAACTATGGCTACACCTTC; j_gene: TRBJ1-2; v_gene: TRBV7-2; abundance: -; d_gene: TRBD1
CDR3aa: CASSIYSPLYWSSAEAFF; CDR3nt: TGTGCCAGTAGTATATACTCACCGCTCTACTGGTCGAGCGCTGAAGCTTTCTTT; j_gene: TRBJ1-1; v_gene: TRBV19; abundance: -; d_gene: -
CDR3aa: CASSVSRFNSPLHF; CDR3nt: TGTGCCAGCAGCGTATCCCGGTTTAATTCACCCCTCCACTTT; j_gene: TRBJ1-6; v_gene: TRBV7-2; abundance: once; d_gene: -
CDR3aa: CASSVGPDRTEAFF; CDR3nt: TGTGCCAGCAGCGTAGGTCCCGACAGGACTGAAGCTTTCTTT; j_gene: TRBJ1-1; v_gene: TRBV9; abundance: -; d_gene: -
CDR3aa: CASSLTGGREKLFF; CDR3nt: TGTGCCAGCAGCTTGACAGGTGGGCGGGAAAAACTGTTTTTT; j_gene: TRBJ1-4; v_gene: TRBV7-9; abundance: -; d_gene: -
CDR3aa: CASSLDPSGGRNEQFF; CDR3nt: TGTGCCAGCAGCTTAGATCCTAGCGGGGGCCGTAATGAGCAGTTCTTC; j_gene: TRBJ2-1; v_gene: TRBV11-3; abundance: -; d_gene: TRBD2
CDR3aa: CASSSRGDNEKLFF; CDR3nt: TGTGCCAGCAGCTCCAGGGGAGATAATGAAAAACTGTTTTTT; j_gene: TRBJ1-4; v_gene: TRBV7-8; abundance: few; d_gene: -
CDR3aa: CASSAAGLIEAFF; CDR3nt: TGTGCCAGCAGCGCCGCGGGGCTGATCGAAGCTTTCTTT; j_gene: TRBJ1-1; v_gene: TRBV9; abundance: -; d_gene: -
CDR3aa: CASSWDSQETQYF; CDR3nt: TGTGCCAGCAGTTGGGACAGCCAAGAGACCCAGTACTTC; j_gene: TRBJ2-5; v_gene: TRBV27; abundance: -; d_gene: TRBD1
CDR3aa: CASKITGTGAYEQYF; CDR3nt: TGTGCCAGCAAGATAACCGGGACAGGGGCCTACGAGCAGTACTTC; j_gene: TRBJ2-7; v_gene: TRBV27; abundance: -; d_gene: TRBD1
CDR3aa: CASSLNAVGELFF; CDR3nt: TGTGCCAGCAGCTTAAATGCGGTCGGGGAGCTGTTTTTT; j_gene: TRBJ2-2; v_gene: TRBV7-2; abundance: -; d_gene: -
CDR3aa: CASSRQPDNEKLFF; CDR3nt: TGCGCCAGCAGCCGACAACCCGATAATGAAAAACTGTTTTTT; j_gene: TRBJ1-4; v_gene: TRBV5-1; abundance: once; d_gene: -
CDR3aa: CATTDRETYEQYF; CDR3nt: TGTGCCACCACGGACAGGGAAACCTACGAGCAGTACTTC; j_gene: TRBJ2-7; v_gene: TRBV19; abundance: once; d_gene: TRBD1
CDR3aa: CASSYLTDTQYF; CDR3nt: TGTGCCAGCAGTTACCTCACAGATACGCAGTATTTT; j_gene: TRBJ2-3; v_gene: TRBV6-6; abundance: -; d_gene: -
CDR3aa: CASSSLRGNEQFF; CDR3nt: TGCGCCAGCAGCTCATTGAGAGGGAATGAGCAGTTCTTC; j_gene: TRBJ2-1; v_gene: TRBV5-1; abundance: -; d_gene: -